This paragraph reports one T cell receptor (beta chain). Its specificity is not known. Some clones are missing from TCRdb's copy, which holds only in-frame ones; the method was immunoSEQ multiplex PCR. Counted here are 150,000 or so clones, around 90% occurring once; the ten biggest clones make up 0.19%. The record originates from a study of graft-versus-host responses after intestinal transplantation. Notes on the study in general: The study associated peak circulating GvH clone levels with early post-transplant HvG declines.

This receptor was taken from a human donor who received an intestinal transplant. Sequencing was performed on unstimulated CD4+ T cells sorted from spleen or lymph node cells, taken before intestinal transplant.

CDR3 bases: TGTGCCAGTAGTAATGACAGGGGGCGCGGGGATGAGCAGTTCTTC. Amino acid sequence: CASSNDRGRGDEQFF. V gene TRBV19 combines with J gene TRBJ2-1, with 10 bases fitting TRBD1. CDR3 length: 15 amino acids. Trimming cost V 4 bases and J 8 bases; bases outside gene matches: 8. Germline V gene lookup returns CDR1 LNHDA and CDR2 SQIVND (reference sequence).